This TCR beta chain was obtained from a study of vaccination and CD4 T cells after COVID-19. Sequencing of the DNA from cultured CD4+ T cells was carried out with the Oncomine TCR Beta short-read assay. TCRdb recomputed calls from the PCR reads with MiXCR, one row per CDR3 protein. The table includes about 20,000 distinct CDR3 sequences, around 80% detected once. Turning to this clonotype: What it recognizes is unknown.

CDR3 length equals 14 residues. CDR1 LGHNT and CDR2 FRNRAP come from the germline V gene. Trimming at V came to 7 bases and at J to 0 bases, leaving 5 bases not matched to a gene. Whole-study findings and limits: Spike mono-reactivity was shown by 304 of 307 vaccine-specific clones in convalescent patients.

The treatment was: roughly ten-day PBMC culture with coronavirus spike peptide pools or control peptides (ViraFEST assay). Before and after vaccination, nucleocapsid antibodies were negative, indicating that healthy vaccine recipients had no prior SARS-CoV-2 infection. The sample consisted of CD4+ T cells from blood, cultured in vitro, taken after SARS-CoV-2 vaccination. The chain employs TRBV12-5 and TRBJ1-1; 7 nucleotides match TRBD1. The TCR comes from a human donor who received a COVID-19 vaccine. The CDR3 DNA follows: TGTGCTAGTGCCCCGGGACAGTTGAACACTGAAGCTTTCTTT. Translating it yields CASAPGQLNTEAFF.